A selection of T cell receptor beta chains follows, all from one sample in a study of ipilimumab plus nivolumab after autologous stem cell transplantation. The method was immunoSEQ multiplex PCR; TCRdb's version includes in-frame clones alone and lacks a portion of them. This sample has tens of thousands of clones; approximately 86% occur once, and the top ten carry under 2.5%. The sequencing used PBMCs, collected in a trial of ipilimumab plus nivolumab as post-transplant consolidation. These TCRs come from a male donor with diffuse large B-cell lymphoma. Both conserved end residues are part of each CDR3. D genes are given only for firm matches. Size tells how often a clone was seen (once, few, many) or the class of an expanded clone, and some rows leave it out.

TRBV11-3	.	TRBJ2-7	few	TGTGCCAGCAGCTTGTACAGAGAGTACGAGCAGTACTTC	CASSLYREYEQYF
TRBV5-1	TRBD2	TRBJ2-7	.	TGCGCCAGCTCGGGGACTAGCGGGGACTACGAGCAGTACTTC	CASSGTSGDYEQYF
TRBV18	TRBD1	TRBJ2-7	.	TGTGCCAGCTCACCATACCGGGACAGGGTCGAGCAGTACTTC	CASSPYRDRVEQYF
TRBV19	TRBD1	TRBJ1-5	.	TGTGCCAGTTCAGACAGGGTAGGGCCTCAGCCCCAGCATTTT	CASSDRVGPQPQHF
TRBV6-6	.	TRBJ1-2	.	TGTGCCAGCAGTTATCCCGGACAGACTTCTAGCTATGGCTACACCTTC	CASSYPGQTSSYGYTF
TRBV5-1	.	TRBJ1-2	.	TGCGCCAGCAGCTTGGACCTGTCCCCCTATGGCTACACCTTC	CASSLDLSPYGYTF
TRBV5-4	TRBD1	TRBJ2-2	.	TGTGCCAGCAGCACTGACAGGGTATTCACCGGGGAGCTGTTTTTT	CASSTDRVFTGELFF
TRBV7-2	.	TRBJ2-2	.	TGTGCCAGCAGCTTAGCCCTGACAGGAAACACCGGGGAGCTGTTTTTT	CASSLALTGNTGELFF
TRBV6-6	.	TRBJ2-7	.	TGTGCCAGCAGCCCTCACCTTATACCCTCGGGCGAGCAGTACTTC	CASSPHLIPSGEQYF
TRBV27	.	TRBJ1-5	.	TGTGCCAGCAGCCCACGAGGGGCCTATCAGCCCCAGCATTTT	CASSPRGAYQPQHF
TRBV19	.	TRBJ2-7	few	TGTGCCAGTAGTATTACAGGGACCTACGAGCAGTACTTC	CASSITGTYEQYF
TRBV21-1	.	TRBJ2-7	.	TGTGCCAGCAGCAACGGAAGGGATAAACCCTACGAGCAGTACTTC	CASSNGRDKPYEQYF
TRBV14	TRBD2	TRBJ2-3	.	TGTGCCAGCAGCCAAGATATAGGACTAGCAGCAGATACGCAGTATTTT	CASSQDIGLAADTQYF
TRBV4-1	TRBD1	TRBJ2-7	.	TGCGCCAGCAGCCCGGGACAGGGGCCCTCCTACGAGCAGTACTTC	CASSPGQGPSYEQYF
TRBV6-1	TRBD1	TRBJ1-6	.	TGTGCCAGCAGGTCGGGACAGGGTTATTCACCCCTCCACTTT	CASRSGQGYSPLHF